These 7 T cell receptor beta chains originate from one sample sequenced in a study of OX40 agonist ivuxolimab in advanced cancers. Repertoires were generated with immunoSEQ multiplex PCR, while TCRdb's copy carries only in-frame clones and drops some. The sample includes approximately 25,000 clones, roughly 80% seen only once; the top ten take about 13%. The sequenced sample was CD4+ or CD8+ T cells sorted from blood, obtained in a trial of the OX40 agonist ivuxolimab. Receptor source: an adult with an advanced solid tumor such as melanoma, head and neck, liver or kidney cancer.

The chain links TRBV4-1 to TRBJ2-7; 7 positions match TRBD2. The V segment lost 1 base and the J segment 1 base; nucleotides outside the gene matches: 4. Germline V gives CDR1 MGHRA, CDR2 YSYEKL. The CDR3 is 15 amino acids. The DNA for the CDR3 is TGCGCCAGCAGCCAAGCGGGGGGTTTTTCCTACGAGCAGTACTTC. This encodes CASSQAGGFSYEQYF.

V gene TRBV7-9 combines with J gene TRBJ2-7; D might be TRBD1 or TRBD2, each matching 5 bases. Trimming removed 5 bases at V and 3 bases at J, with 14 bases between. Germline-derived CDR1 and CDR2 are SEHNR and FQNEAQ (reference sequence). This CDR3 is 14 amino acids long. The CDR3 DNA reads as TGTGCCAGCAGCCAAGGGACGGAAAACTACGAGCAGTACTTC. Residues: CASSQGTENYEQYF.

The chain combines TRBV18 with TRBJ2-2, with a weak D call TRBD1 (5 bases). Germline CDR1 is KGHSH and CDR2 is LQKENI. Deletions cut 5 bases from V and 1 base from J, with 8 bases between. The CDR3 has 14 residues. In nucleotides, the CDR3 is TGTGCCAGCTCAGTTGACAGGAACACCGGGGAGCTGTTTTTT. It yields the protein CASSVDRNTGELFF.

The chain recombines TRBV6-1 with TRBJ1-5, with unresolved D. This CDR3 region has 15 residues. CDR1 is MNHNS, CDR2 SASEGT, per germline. V was pared by 7 bases and J by 1 base, with 14 bases between. CDR3 residues: CASTLRSLSNQPQHF. Here the CDR3 DNA reads TGTGCCAGCACCCTGAGGTCCCTGAGCAATCAGCCCCAGCATTTT.

CDR3: CASSSARPNQPQHF. As DNA, the CDR3 is TGTGCCAGCAGCTCCGCCCGACCCAATCAGCCCCAGCATTTT. J is TRBJ1-5 and V is TRBV7-2; no reliable D call. V was clipped by 4 bases and J by 3 bases, with 10 bases between them. CDR3 length: 14 residues. Germline CDR1 SGHTA, CDR2 FQGNSA. Variable domain in full (rest from reference TRBV7-2 and TRBJ1-5): GAGVSQSPSNKVTEKGKDVELRCDPISGHTALYWYRQSLGQGLEFLIYFQGNSAPDKSGLPSDRFSAERTGGSVSTLTIQRTQQEDSAVYLCASSSARPNQPQHFGDGTRLSIL.

Here the CDR3 DNA reads TGTGCTAGTGGCCTAGGGACAGGGATCACAGATACGCAGTATTTT. As protein: CASGLGTGITDTQYF. The chain is built from TRBV12-5 and TRBJ2-3, with TRBD1 identical over 9 bases. The CDR3 totals 15 residues. Germline CDR1 reads LGHNT; CDR2 reads FRNRAP. V lost 6 bases to trimming and J lost 2 bases; unmatched junction nucleotides: 6.

This clone was picked up one time. The chain joins TRBV5-6 to TRBJ1-2; D perhaps matches TRBD1 (6 bases). Between the trimmed V and J ends, which lost 4 bases and 7 bases, there was a span of 29 bases. The CDR3 sequence is 18 residues long. Germline CDR1 is SGHDT and CDR2 is YYEEEE. CDR3 loop: CASSPAGGAGTRPTGYTF. The CDR3 region has the DNA TGTGCCAGCAGCCCGGCCGGGGGTGCCGGGACAAGGCCCACTGGCTACACCTTC.